This T cell receptor beta chain was observed in a study of CXCR3-negative and CXCR3-positive naive CD8 T cells. The study's findings and limits: The TRB CDR3s that CXCR3-positive naive cells carried were more hydrophobic than those of CXCR3-negative naive cells. Naive cells that were CXCR3-negative or CXCR3-positive used TRBV-TRBJ genes alike, while memory cells diverged. Naive subsets were similarly diverse, while memory CD8+ repertoires were much less diverse. Both naive subsets carried similar amounts of surface CD5, so TCR strength was inferred from TRB CDR3 properties.

With regard to this clonotype: Its antigen remains unidentified.

Carrying UMI labels, the TRB cDNA libraries were prepared through 5' RACE. One entry per CDR3 protein, without DNA, is what TCRdb gives after re-calling the 5' RACE reads. This sample's clone table lists 120,000 to 150,000 distinct CDR3 sequences. The CDR3 runs 11 residues. CDR1 is SQVTM, CDR2 ANQGSEA, per germline. The chain uses TRBV29-1 and TRBJ2-1; TCRdb's D call of TRBD1 is untestable without DNA. The origin of this receptor is a human donor in good health. Some clones in this sample may be carry-over from other donors' samples. Sequencing was performed on naive CXCR3+ CD8+ T cells from blood. This sample's subset: CD45RO-CCR7+CD27+CD95- naive CD8+ T cells expressing CXCR3 (TNR3+). The CDR3 sequence is CSVERGKGQFF.